This TCR beta chain was recovered during a study of blood T cell repertoires in COVID-19. Background on the study: Acute and convalescent COVID-19 specimens originated in the United States, Italy and Spain.

Profiling relied on immunoSEQ multiplex PCR, and the TCRdb table lists in-frame clones only, not all of them. The sample holds about 99,000 clones, about 87% seen once. The CDR3 consists of 13 residues. V lost 0 bases, J lost 7 bases, and 6 bases lay in between. The germline gives CDR1 LNHNV, CDR2 YYDKDF (reference sequence). The clonotype comes from a man aged 50 to 60 with acute or convalescent COVID-19. The material sequenced was peripheral blood. The chain carries TRBV15 and TRBJ2-2; D unclear. The CDR3 DNA reads TGTGCCACCAGCAGAGATCGGAGCGGGGAGCTGTTTTTT. It encodes CATSRDRSGELFF.